These 14 T cell receptor beta chains originate from one sample sequenced in a study of cytomegalovirus exposure and HLA in healthy donors. Both 60 Vbeta primers and 13 Jbeta primers went into the PCR. Libraries were prepared by immunoSEQ multiplex PCR; TCRdb keeps only in-frame clonotypes and omits some of them. The sample includes about 160,000 clones, approximately 88% of them seen just once. The sample consisted of PBMCs. Source of these receptors: a boy between 2 and 10 years old in good health and CMV-seronegative.

V gene TRBV5-4 combines with J gene TRBJ1-2; tentative D call: TRBD1 (6 bases). The V gene lost 3 bases and the J gene lost 2 bases, with 14 bases spanning the gap. The germline V gene encodes CDR1 SGHNT and CDR2 YYREEE (reference sequence). The CDR3 has 15 amino acids. The CDR3 nucleotides read TGTGCCAGCAGCTCAGGACAGATGGTGAACTATGGCTACACCTTC. Protein sequence: CASSSGQMVNYGYTF.

This chain connects TRBV29-1 to TRBJ2-7; TRBD2 might be the D (5 bases). V lost 3 bases, J lost 6 bases, and 6 bases lay in between. The CDR3 covers 10 residues. The germline V gene has CDR1 SQVTM and CDR2 ANQGSEA. The CDR3 loop reads CSVDAGEQYF. For the CDR3, the DNA is TGCAGCGTTGACGCGGGCGAGCAGTACTTC.

The gene calls are TRBV5-1 and TRBJ2-7, with 7 bases fitting TRBD1. The CDR3 runs 15 residues. Trimming removed 0 bases from V and 4 bases from J; junction bases left unmatched: 7. Germline V gene sequence: CDR1 SGHRS, CDR2 YFSETQ. The CDR3 spells CASSLAGTESYEQYF. Here the CDR3 DNA reads TGCGCCAGCAGCTTGGCCGGGACAGAATCGTACGAGCAGTACTTC.

The chain employs TRBV4-2 and TRBJ1-1, with 7 positions matching TRBD1. The trim removed 0 bases at V and 2 bases at J, leaving 6 bases unmatched. This CDR3 spans 16 amino acids. Germline V gene lookup returns CDR1 LGHNA and CDR2 YNFKEQ. CDR3 coding DNA: TGTGCCAGCAGCCAAGAAGGGACAGCGCGTAACACTGAAGCTTTCTTT. Residues: CASSQEGTARNTEAFF.

V gene TRBV5-1 combines with J gene TRBJ1-1; D may be TRBD1 (6 bases). In germline, CDR1 is SGHRS, CDR2 YFSETQ. V was trimmed by 6 bases and J by 0 bases, leaving 12 bases between them. The CDR3 sequence is 14 residues long. The DNA for the CDR3 is TGCGCCAGCACCCCGGGGGGCATGAACACTGAAGCTTTCTTT. It codes for CASTPGGMNTEAFF.

This chain connects TRBV19 to TRBJ2-1; 10 positions match TRBD2. The CDR3 loop spans 18 amino acids. Losses at the gene ends were 5 bases for V and 4 bases for J; bases not matched to a gene: 14. Per germline, CDR1 LNHDA and CDR2 SQIVND (reference sequence). Written as DNA, the CDR3 is TGTGCCAGTAGTCCCTTCGGGCCGCTAGCGGGAGCTTACAATGAGCAGTTCTTC. It specifies CASSPFGPLAGAYNEQFF.

J is TRBJ2-7 and V is TRBV7-8; D gene uncertain. V was clipped by 4 bases and J by 0 bases, with 10 bases between them. The CDR3 spans 14 residues. In germline, CDR1 is SGHVS, CDR2 FQNEAQ. CDR3: CASSSSEYSYEQYF. For the CDR3, the DNA is TGTGCCAGCAGCTCGAGCGAATACTCCTACGAGCAGTACTTC.

CDR3 sequence (DNA): TGTGCCAGCAGTTTTGCGGGGGGGAAAATCATGAACACTGAAGCTTTCTTT. Its translation is CASSFAGGKIMNTEAFF. The gene calls are TRBV28 and TRBJ1-1; TRBD1 might be the D (5 bases). Deletions cut 3 bases from V and 0 bases from J, with 17 bases between. The length of the CDR3 is 17 residues. In germline, CDR1 is MDHEN, CDR2 SYDVKM.

The chain couples TRBV9 to TRBJ2-7; 8 bases map to TRBD2. The germline CDR1 and CDR2 sequences are SGDLS and YYNGEE. This CDR3 region has 14 residues. Unmatched junction bases numbered 6, after V lost 3 bases and J lost 4 bases. CDR3 residues: CASSGTGTSYEQYF. The CDR3 DNA follows: TGTGCCAGCAGCGGAACCGGGACTAGTTACGAGCAGTACTTC.

The chain is built from TRBV25-1 and TRBJ2-2, with D unresolved. The CDR3 is 14 residues long. V was cut by 3 bases and J by 1 base, with 6 bases left in between. Germline CDR1 reads MGHDK; CDR2 reads SYGVNS. This CDR3 is CASSELVNTGELFF. Here the CDR3 DNA reads TGTGCCAGCAGTGAGTTAGTGAACACCGGGGAGCTGTTTTTT.

This clone was counted a single time. The rearrangement joins TRBV5-1 to TRBJ2-1; 7 nucleotides line up with TRBD1. The CDR3 loop spans 14 amino acids. Trimming took 0 bases from V and 6 from J; bases not matched to a gene: 3. Germline-derived CDR1 and CDR2 are SGHRS and YFSETQ. CDR3 coding DNA: TGCGCCAGCAGCTTGGGACAGGGAATCAATGAGCAGTTCTTC. Translating it yields CASSLGQGINEQFF. Based on the CDR3 plus reference TRBV5-1 and TRBJ2-1, the full variable domain is KAGVTQTPRYLIKTRGQQVTLSCSPISGHRSVSWYQQTPGQGLQFLFEYFSETQRNKGNFPGRFSGRQFSNSRSEMNVSTLELGDSALYLCASSLGQGINEQFFGPGTRLTVL.

The chain is built from TRBV5-6 and TRBJ2-7; 10 bases align to TRBD1. J gave up 7 bases and V 3 bases, and 4 bases lay outside the gene matches. The CDR3 consists of 13 residues. From germline, CDR1 is SGHDT and CDR2 YYEEEE. The chain's CDR3 is CASSWDRGGEQYF. CDR3 nucleotide sequence: TGTGCCAGCAGCTGGGACAGGGGTGGGGAGCAGTACTTC.

The V and J genes are TRBV28 and TRBJ1-3, with D maybe TRBD1 (6 bases). V was cut by 7 bases and J by 8 bases, with 15 bases left in between. Per the germline V gene, CDR1 is MDHEN and CDR2 is SYDVKM. The CDR3 has 13 residues. The CDR3 DNA reads TGTGCCAGCACCGGACAGCGACTGGACACCATATATTTT. This sequence encodes CASTGQRLDTIYF.

The chain carries TRBV7-6 and TRBJ2-1; TRBD2 matches 7 bases. The CDR3 totals 17 residues. CDR1 is SGHVS and CDR2 is FNYEAQ in the germline V gene. V trimming: 1 base; J trimming: 4 bases; junction bases outside the gene matches: 10. DNA of the CDR3: TGTGCCAGCAGCTTAGAAGGCTGGCGGGAGAGGTACAATGAGCAGTTCTTC. This gives the protein CASSLEGWRERYNEQFF.